The count of the clone carrying this TCR beta chain is one. Its antigen is still unknown. The repertoire was sequenced with immunoSEQ multiplex PCR; TCRdb's copy has only in-frame clones and lacks some. The table records approximately 2,000,000 clones, 85% to 95% of them present only once. The sample originates from a study of shared clonotypes between healthy human individuals. Study information: A couple of women and a few men aged 18 to 49 made up the donors. A donor's plate count was three for CD4 naive and three for CD4 memory; CD8 naive had two and CD8 memory one. Study observations and caveats: Naive subsets usually exceeded memory subsets in estimated richness.

CD4+ cells yielded CD45RA+ naive and CD45RA-negative memory subsets. The sequence was obtained from a man younger than 35 in good health. Some clones in this sample may be carry-over from other donors' samples. Sample: naive CD4+ T cells from PBMCs. As for subset: CD45RA+ positively selected.

The CDR3 nucleotides read TGTGCCAGCAGTTCGGGACTAGCGGGAGGGCCAGGAGAGCAGTACTTC. Protein sequence: CASSSGLAGGPGEQYF. This rearrangement joins TRBV28 to TRBJ2-7; 16 positions match TRBD2. Looked up from germline, CDR1 is MDHEN and CDR2 is SYDVKM. The CDR3 is 16 residues long. Trimming at V came to 4 bases and at J to 7 bases, leaving 7 bases not matched to a gene.